This TCR beta chain emerged from a study of cytomegalovirus exposure and HLA in healthy donors. Whole-study results and caveats: Reported performance of the classifier showed diagnosis of cytomegalovirus status with high specificity and sensitivity. Available immune exposure information was restricted to CMV serostatus only. Within an earlier analysis, most TCR beta V segments proved productive either about 90% or about 30% of the time.

Trimming left V 4 bases short and J 6 bases short, with 13 bases between. The CDR3 spans 14 residues. Germline V gives CDR1 SGHRS, CDR2 YFSETQ. Both 60 Vbeta primers and 13 Jbeta primers went into the PCR. The assay was immunoSEQ multiplex PCR, and TCRdb's table has in-frame clones only and misses some. Of about 35,000 clones listed, 80% are singletons. In this sample, this clone turned up a few times. As yet, its antigen is unknown. The chain joins TRBV5-1 to TRBJ1-4; D is unresolved. The sequence was obtained from a male donor in good health and CMV-seronegative. The sequenced material came from PBMCs. Here the CDR3 reads CASSRDPGDEKLFF. CDR3 bases: TGCGCCAGCAGCCGGGATCCGGGCGATGAAAAACTGTTTTTT.